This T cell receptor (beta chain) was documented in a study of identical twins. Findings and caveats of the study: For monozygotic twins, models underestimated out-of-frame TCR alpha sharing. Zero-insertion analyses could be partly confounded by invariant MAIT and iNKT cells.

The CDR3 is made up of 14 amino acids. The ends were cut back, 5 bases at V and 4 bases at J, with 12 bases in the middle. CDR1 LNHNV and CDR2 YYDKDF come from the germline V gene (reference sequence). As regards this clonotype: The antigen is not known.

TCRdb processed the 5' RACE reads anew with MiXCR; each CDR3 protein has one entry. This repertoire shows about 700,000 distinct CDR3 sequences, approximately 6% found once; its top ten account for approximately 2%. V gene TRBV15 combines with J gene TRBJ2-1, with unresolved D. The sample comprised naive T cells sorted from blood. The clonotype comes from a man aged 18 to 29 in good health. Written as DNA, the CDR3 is TGTGCCACCAGCGACGGGCGATCTTACAATGAGCAGTTCTTC. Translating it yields CATSDGRSYNEQFF.